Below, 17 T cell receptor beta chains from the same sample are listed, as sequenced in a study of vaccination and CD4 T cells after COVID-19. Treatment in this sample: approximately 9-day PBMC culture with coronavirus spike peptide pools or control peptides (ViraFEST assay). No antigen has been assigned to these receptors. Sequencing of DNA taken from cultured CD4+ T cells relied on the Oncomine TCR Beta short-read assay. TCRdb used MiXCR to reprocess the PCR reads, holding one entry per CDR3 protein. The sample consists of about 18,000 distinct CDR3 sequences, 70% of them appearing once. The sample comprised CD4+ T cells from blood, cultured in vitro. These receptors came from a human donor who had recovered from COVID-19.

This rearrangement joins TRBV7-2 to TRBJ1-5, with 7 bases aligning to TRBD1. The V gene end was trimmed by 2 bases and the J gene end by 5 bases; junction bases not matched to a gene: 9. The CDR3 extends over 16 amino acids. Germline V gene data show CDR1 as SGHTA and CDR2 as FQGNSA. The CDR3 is CASSLRAAGGDQPQHF. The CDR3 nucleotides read TGTGCCAGCAGCTTAAGGGCCGCAGGGGGGGATCAGCCCCAGCATTTT.

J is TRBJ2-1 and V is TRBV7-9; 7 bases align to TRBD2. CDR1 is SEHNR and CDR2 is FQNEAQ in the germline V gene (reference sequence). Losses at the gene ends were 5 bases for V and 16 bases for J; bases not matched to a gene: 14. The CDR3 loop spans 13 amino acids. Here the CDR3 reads CASSRAEAGILFF. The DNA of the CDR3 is TGTGCCAGCAGCCGGGCTGAAGCGGGAATTTTATTCTTC.

Here the CDR3 reads CASSATGGGISGYTF. In DNA, the CDR3 is TGTGCCAGTAGTGCAACAGGGGGCGGGATAAGTGGCTACACCTTC. V usage is TRBV19 and J usage is TRBJ1-2; 9 positions match TRBD1. Germline CDR1 and CDR2: LNHDA and SQIVND (reference sequence). The V gene end was trimmed by 5 bases and the J gene end by 7 bases; junction bases not matched to a gene: 11. The CDR3 covers 15 residues.

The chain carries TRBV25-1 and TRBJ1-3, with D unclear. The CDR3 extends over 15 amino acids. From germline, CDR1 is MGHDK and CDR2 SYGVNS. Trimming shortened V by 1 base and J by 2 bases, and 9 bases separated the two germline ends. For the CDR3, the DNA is TGTGCCAGCAGTGAATCTCGGAGCCCTGGAAACACCATATATTTT. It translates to CASSESRSPGNTIYF. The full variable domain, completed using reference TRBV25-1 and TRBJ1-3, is EADIYQTPRYLVIGTGKKITLECSQTMGHDKMYWYQQDPGMELHLIHYSYGVNSTEKGDLSSESTVSRIRTEHFPLTLESARPSHTSQYLCASSESRSPGNTIYFGEGSWLTVV.

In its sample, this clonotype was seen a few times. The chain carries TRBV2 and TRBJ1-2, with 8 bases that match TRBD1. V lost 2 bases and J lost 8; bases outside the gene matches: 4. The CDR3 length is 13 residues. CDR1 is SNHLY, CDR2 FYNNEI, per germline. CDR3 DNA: TGTGCCAGCAGTGAACAGGGGGCGGGCGGCTACACCTTC. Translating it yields CASSEQGAGGYTF.

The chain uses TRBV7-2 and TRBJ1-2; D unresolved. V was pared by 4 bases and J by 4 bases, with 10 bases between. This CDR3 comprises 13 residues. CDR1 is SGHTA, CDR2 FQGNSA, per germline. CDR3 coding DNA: TGTGCCAGCAGCTCCCACGGACCCTATGGCTACACCTTC. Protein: CASSSHGPYGYTF.

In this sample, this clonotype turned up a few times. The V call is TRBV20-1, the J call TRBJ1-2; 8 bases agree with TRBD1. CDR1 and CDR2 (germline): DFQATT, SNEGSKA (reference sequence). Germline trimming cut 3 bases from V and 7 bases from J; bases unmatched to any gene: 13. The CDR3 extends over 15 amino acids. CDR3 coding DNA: TGCAGTGCTAGTCATAGCAGGGGGCGGCTAGGTGGCTACACCTTC. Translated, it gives CSASHSRGRLGGYTF.

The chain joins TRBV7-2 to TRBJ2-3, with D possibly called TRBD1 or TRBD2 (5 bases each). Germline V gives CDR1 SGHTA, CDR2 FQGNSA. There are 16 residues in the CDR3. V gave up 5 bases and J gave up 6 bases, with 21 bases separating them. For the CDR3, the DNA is TGTGCCAGCAGCCCTTTGTTGCCGGGGCGAGGGGATACGCAGTATTTT. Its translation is CASSPLLPGRGDTQYF.

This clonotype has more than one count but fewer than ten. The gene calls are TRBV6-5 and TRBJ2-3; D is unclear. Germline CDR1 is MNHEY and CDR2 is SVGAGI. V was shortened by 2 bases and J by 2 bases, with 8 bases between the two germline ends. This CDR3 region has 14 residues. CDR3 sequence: CASSYTKTTDTQYF. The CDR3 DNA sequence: TGTGCCAGCAGTTACACGAAAACCACAGATACGCAGTATTTT.

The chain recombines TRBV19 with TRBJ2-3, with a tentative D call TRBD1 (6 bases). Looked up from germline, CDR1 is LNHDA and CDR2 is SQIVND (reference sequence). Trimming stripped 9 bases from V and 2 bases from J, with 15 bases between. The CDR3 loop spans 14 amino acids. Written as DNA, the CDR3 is TGTGCCAGCCACAGGGCTCATTCCACAGATACGCAGTATTTT. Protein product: CASHRAHSTDTQYF.

The chain's CDR3 is CSAGTPRVSPLHF. CDR3 DNA: TGCAGTGCTGGGACCCCGAGGGTTTCACCCCTCCACTTT. The chain employs TRBV20-1 and TRBJ1-6; D may be TRBD1 (5 bases). Trimming shortened V by 5 bases and J by 9 bases, and 14 bases separated the two germline ends. Germline lookup yields CDR1 DFQATT and CDR2 SNEGSKA (reference sequence). This CDR3 comprises 13 residues.

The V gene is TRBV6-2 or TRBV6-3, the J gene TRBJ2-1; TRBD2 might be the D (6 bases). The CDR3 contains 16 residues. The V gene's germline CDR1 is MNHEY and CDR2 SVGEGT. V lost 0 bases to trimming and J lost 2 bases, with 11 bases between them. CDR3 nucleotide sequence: TGTGCCAGCAGTTACTCGGGGCGGGATACCTACAATGAGCAGTTCTTC. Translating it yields CASSYSGRDTYNEQFF.

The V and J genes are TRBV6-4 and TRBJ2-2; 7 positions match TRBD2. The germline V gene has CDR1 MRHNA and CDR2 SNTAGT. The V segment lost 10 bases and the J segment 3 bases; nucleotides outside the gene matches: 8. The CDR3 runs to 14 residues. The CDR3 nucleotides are TGTGCCACCCGGGGACGGGGGGACACCGGGGAGCTGTTTTTT. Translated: CATRGRGDTGELFF.

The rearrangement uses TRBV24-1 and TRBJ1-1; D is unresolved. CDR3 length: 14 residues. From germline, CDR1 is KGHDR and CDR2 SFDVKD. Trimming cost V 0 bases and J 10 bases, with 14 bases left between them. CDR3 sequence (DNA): TGTGCCACCAGTGATTTGGGATCTTCCTCGGGAGCTTTCTTT. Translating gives CATSDLGSSSGAFF.

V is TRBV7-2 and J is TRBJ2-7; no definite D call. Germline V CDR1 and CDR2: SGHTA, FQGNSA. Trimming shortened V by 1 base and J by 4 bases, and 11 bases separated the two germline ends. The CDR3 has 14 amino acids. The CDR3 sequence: CASSLDGAAYEQYF. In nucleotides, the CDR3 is TGTGCCAGCAGCTTAGATGGTGCAGCGTACGAGCAGTACTTC. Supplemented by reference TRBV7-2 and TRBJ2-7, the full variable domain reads GAGVSQSPSNKVTEKGKDVELRCDPISGHTALYWYRQSLGQGLEFLIYFQGNSAPDKSGLPSDRFSAERTGGSVSTLTIQRTQQEDSAVYLCASSLDGAAYEQYFGPGTRLTVT.

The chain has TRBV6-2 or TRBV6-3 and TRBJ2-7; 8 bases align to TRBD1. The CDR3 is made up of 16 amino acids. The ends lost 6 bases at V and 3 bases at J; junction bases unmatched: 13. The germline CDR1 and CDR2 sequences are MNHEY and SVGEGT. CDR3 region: CASSRTPGQANYEQYF. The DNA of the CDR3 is TGTGCCAGCAGCCGGACCCCGGGACAGGCAAACTACGAGCAGTACTTC.

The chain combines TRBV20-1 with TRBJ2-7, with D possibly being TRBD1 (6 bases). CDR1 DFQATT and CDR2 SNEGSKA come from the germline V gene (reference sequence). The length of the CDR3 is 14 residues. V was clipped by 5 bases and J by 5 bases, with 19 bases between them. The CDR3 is CSAELTGKRDEQYF. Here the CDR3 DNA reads TGCAGTGCTGAATTAACAGGGAAACGCGACGAGCAGTACTTC.